These T cell receptor beta chains were read from a single sample in a study of cytomegalovirus exposure and HLA in healthy donors. Libraries were prepared by immunoSEQ multiplex PCR; TCRdb keeps only in-frame clonotypes and omits some of them. The sample contains roughly 150,000 clones, 70% to 80% of which appear only once. The sample taken for sequencing was PBMCs. The receptors shown here come from a woman in her 40s in good health and CMV-seronegative. The CDR3 runs from the conserved cysteine through the conserved F or W. The D gene is left open where the match is weak. Only some rows state a clone size, as once, few, many or a class for expanded clones.

v_call: TRBV28; d_call: .; j_call: TRBJ1-4; clone_size: .; cdr3_nt: TGTGCCAGCAGTACCCAGGGAGGTGGGGAAAAACTGTTTTTT; cdr3_aa: CASSTQGGGEKLFF
v_call: TRBV6-1; d_call: TRBD1; j_call: TRBJ2-7; clone_size: few; cdr3_nt: TGTGCCAGCGGCGACAGGGCCTCCTACGAGCAGTACTTC; cdr3_aa: CASGDRASYEQYF
v_call: TRBV19; d_call: TRBD2; j_call: TRBJ2-7; clone_size: once; cdr3_nt: TGTGCCAGCGGGAGCGGGGAGGGGTCCGAGCAGTACTTC; cdr3_aa: CASGSGEGSEQYF
v_call: TRBV10-1; d_call: TRBD1; j_call: TRBJ2-7; clone_size: .; cdr3_nt: TGCGCCAGCAGTGTGGACAGGGGAGGCGAGCAGTACTTC; cdr3_aa: CASSVDRGGEQYF
v_call: TRBV7-3; d_call: .; j_call: TRBJ2-2; clone_size: .; cdr3_nt: TGTGCCAGCAGCTTAAACTGGGGAGCCGGGGAGCTGTTTTTT; cdr3_aa: CASSLNWGAGELFF
v_call: TRBV30; d_call: .; j_call: TRBJ2-5; clone_size: few; cdr3_nt: TGTGCCTGGAGTGTAGGCGGTATCCAAGAGACCCAGTACTTC; cdr3_aa: CAWSVGGIQETQYF
v_call: TRBV19; d_call: .; j_call: TRBJ2-3; clone_size: .; cdr3_nt: TGTGCCAGTAGTGGTTGGGCGGGCCCCACAGATACGCAGTATTTT; cdr3_aa: CASSGWAGPTDTQYF
v_call: TRBV5-4; d_call: TRBD2; j_call: TRBJ2-3; clone_size: .; cdr3_nt: TGTGCCAGCAACGACCTCGGGAGGGCCGGGGATACGCAGTATTTT; cdr3_aa: CASNDLGRAGDTQYF
v_call: TRBV25-1; d_call: .; j_call: TRBJ2-1; clone_size: .; cdr3_nt: TGTGCCAGCAGTGCAGCGCAGGGGCCCGGGGGGTATGAGCAGTTCTTC; cdr3_aa: CASSAAQGPGGYEQFF
v_call: TRBV20-1; d_call: .; j_call: TRBJ2-7; clone_size: .; cdr3_nt: TGCAGTGCTCGGGAAGACATTGTGCAGTACTTC; cdr3_aa: CSAREDIVQYF
v_call: TRBV27; d_call: TRBD2; j_call: TRBJ2-1; clone_size: .; cdr3_nt: TGTGCCAGCAGAAGAGGGACTAGCGGAAACAATGAGCAGTTCTTC; cdr3_aa: CASRRGTSGNNEQFF
v_call: TRBV6-5; d_call: .; j_call: TRBJ1-5; clone_size: few; cdr3_nt: TGTGCCAGCAGTTACTCGAGGAATCAGCCCCAGCATTTT; cdr3_aa: CASSYSRNQPQHF
v_call: TRBV7-3; d_call: TRBD1; j_call: TRBJ1-2; clone_size: .; cdr3_nt: TGTGCCAGCAGCCCCCTCCGGACAGGTGGCTACACCTTC; cdr3_aa: CASSPLRTGGYTF
v_call: TRBV9; d_call: TRBD2; j_call: TRBJ2-1; clone_size: few; cdr3_nt: TGTGCCAGCAGCTCCCGGACTAGCGGGCACAATGAGCAGTTCTTC; cdr3_aa: CASSSRTSGHNEQFF
v_call: TRBV5-4; d_call: TRBD1; j_call: TRBJ2-1; clone_size: .; cdr3_nt: TGTGCCAGCAGCTTGGAATCGGGACAGGGGTTTGAGCAGTTCTTC; cdr3_aa: CASSLESGQGFEQFF
v_call: TRBV7-2; d_call: .; j_call: TRBJ1-4; clone_size: once; cdr3_nt: TGTGCCAGCAGCACTCAGGGAATAACGAATGAAAAACTGTTTTTT; cdr3_aa: CASSTQGITNEKLFF
v_call: TRBV19; d_call: TRBD1; j_call: TRBJ1-5; clone_size: few; cdr3_nt: TGTGCCAGTAGTGCCCGGACAGGGTTAAGCAATCAGCCCCAGCATTTT; cdr3_aa: CASSARTGLSNQPQHF
v_call: TRBV4-2; d_call: TRBD2; j_call: TRBJ2-7; clone_size: .; cdr3_nt: TGTGCCAGCAGCCAAGTTCTAGCGGGAGTTACCTCCTACGAGCAGTACTTC; cdr3_aa: CASSQVLAGVTSYEQYF
v_call: TRBV6-6; d_call: TRBD1; j_call: TRBJ1-2; clone_size: few; cdr3_nt: TGTGCCAGCAGTACCGGGACAGCCAACTATGGCTACACCTTC; cdr3_aa: CASSTGTANYGYTF
v_call: TRBV10-3; d_call: .; j_call: TRBJ2-4; clone_size: .; cdr3_nt: TGTGCCATCAGTGAGAGGGGCGGGGTAACCAAAAACAGTCAGTACTTC; cdr3_aa: CAISERGGVTKNSQYF
v_call: TRBV11-3; d_call: TRBD1; j_call: TRBJ1-4; clone_size: .; cdr3_nt: TGTGCCAGCAGCTCTCGACAGGGGGTTGATGAAAAACTGTTTTTT; cdr3_aa: CASSSRQGVDEKLFF
v_call: TRBV28; d_call: TRBD1; j_call: TRBJ1-5; clone_size: .; cdr3_nt: TGTGCCAGCAGTTCTAATTACGGGACAGAAGATAATCAGCCCCAGCATTTT; cdr3_aa: CASSSNYGTEDNQPQHF
v_call: TRBV21-1; d_call: .; j_call: TRBJ2-3; clone_size: .; cdr3_nt: TGTGCCAGCAGCAAAGTTACCGGGACTAGCACAGATACGCAGTATTTT; cdr3_aa: CASSKVTGTSTDTQYF
v_call: TRBV7-9; d_call: .; j_call: TRBJ2-2; clone_size: .; cdr3_nt: TGTGCCAGCAGCTTGGGGGGGAACACCGGGGAGCTGTTTTTT; cdr3_aa: CASSLGGNTGELFF
v_call: TRBV5-4; d_call: TRBD1; j_call: TRBJ2-5; clone_size: .; cdr3_nt: TGTGCCAGCAGACGCGACAGGGGGACTCAAGAGACCCAGTACTTC; cdr3_aa: CASRRDRGTQETQYF
v_call: TRBV7-2; d_call: .; j_call: TRBJ2-1; clone_size: .; cdr3_nt: TGTGCCAGCAGCTTGGGGGCCCCCTACAATGAGCAGTTCTTC; cdr3_aa: CASSLGAPYNEQFF
v_call: TRBV7-3; d_call: TRBD2; j_call: TRBJ2-5; clone_size: .; cdr3_nt: TGTGCCAGCAGCTTAGGGGGTGGGGGGGGAGAGACCCAGTACTTC; cdr3_aa: CASSLGGGGGETQYF
v_call: TRBV7-6; d_call: .; j_call: TRBJ2-5; clone_size: few; cdr3_nt: TGTGCCAGCAGCTTATCCCCCTCGCGGGGCGAGACCCAGTACTTC; cdr3_aa: CASSLSPSRGETQYF
v_call: TRBV11-3; d_call: .; j_call: TRBJ1-2; clone_size: .; cdr3_nt: TGTGCCAGCAGCCCCGGGGTCTATGGCTACACCTTC; cdr3_aa: CASSPGVYGYTF
v_call: TRBV5-1; d_call: .; j_call: TRBJ2-3; clone_size: .; cdr3_nt: TGCGCCAGCAGCTTGGATCCGGTCGAGACCGGGGATACGCAGTATTTT; cdr3_aa: CASSLDPVETGDTQYF
v_call: TRBV11-3; d_call: .; j_call: TRBJ1-2; clone_size: .; cdr3_nt: TGTGCCAGCAGCGTATTGGACTCAGAACCCTATGGCTACACCTTC; cdr3_aa: CASSVLDSEPYGYTF
v_call: TRBV5-8; d_call: .; j_call: TRBJ2-2; clone_size: .; cdr3_nt: TGTGCCAGCAGTCAACCGTCTCCGTCGGGGACCGGGGAGCTGTTTTTT; cdr3_aa: CASSQPSPSGTGELFF
v_call: TRBV5-1; d_call: .; j_call: TRBJ2-1; clone_size: .; cdr3_nt: TGCGCCAGCAGCTTGGCCGTTCAGCAGGGTTACAATGAGCAGTTCTTC; cdr3_aa: CASSLAVQQGYNEQFF
v_call: TRBV19; d_call: .; j_call: TRBJ2-3; clone_size: .; cdr3_nt: TGTGCCAGTAGTTCACTCCAGGGAGATACGCAGTATTTT; cdr3_aa: CASSSLQGDTQYF
v_call: TRBV19; d_call: .; j_call: TRBJ1-5; clone_size: .; cdr3_nt: TGTGCCAGTAGTATAGCAGGGGTGCCCCAGCATTTT; cdr3_aa: CASSIAGVPQHF
v_call: TRBV4-3; d_call: .; j_call: TRBJ2-4; clone_size: .; cdr3_nt: TGCGCCAGCAGCCAAGGGACTTTTCAGTACTTC; cdr3_aa: CASSQGTFQYF
v_call: TRBV6-5; d_call: TRBD1; j_call: TRBJ2-7; clone_size: .; cdr3_nt: TGTGCCACCGGGACAGGGGCCTTCTACGAGCAGTACTTC; cdr3_aa: CATGTGAFYEQYF
v_call: TRBV6-5; d_call: .; j_call: TRBJ2-3; clone_size: few; cdr3_nt: TGTGCCAGCTGTCTGAGGGTTGGGACGCAGTATTTT; cdr3_aa: CASCLRVGTQYF
v_call: TRBV9; d_call: TRBD1; j_call: TRBJ1-1; clone_size: .; cdr3_nt: TGTGCCAGCAGCGACCTCCGGGACAGGTACACTGAAGCTTTCTTT; cdr3_aa: CASSDLRDRYTEAFF
v_call: TRBV27; d_call: TRBD2; j_call: TRBJ2-2; clone_size: .; cdr3_nt: TGTGCCAGCAGTTGGGGCGGGAGGGCGAACACCGGGGAGCTGTTTTTT; cdr3_aa: CASSWGGRANTGELFF
v_call: TRBV4-3; d_call: TRBD2; j_call: TRBJ2-3; clone_size: .; cdr3_nt: TGCGCCAGCAGCCAAGATCTTAGCGGGGTCACAGATACGCAGTATTTT; cdr3_aa: CASSQDLSGVTDTQYF
v_call: TRBV2; d_call: .; j_call: TRBJ2-5; clone_size: .; cdr3_nt: TGTGCCAGCAGTGAACTTCTTCGAGAGACCCAGTACTTC; cdr3_aa: CASSELLRETQYF
v_call: TRBV6-6; d_call: .; j_call: TRBJ2-3; clone_size: once; cdr3_nt: TGTGCCAGCGGCGGGGATACGCAGTATTTT; cdr3_aa: CASGGDTQYF
v_call: TRBV7-2; d_call: .; j_call: TRBJ2-7; clone_size: once; cdr3_nt: TGTGCCAGCAGCCGCTTAATGTCTGGGAGTGAGCAGTACTTC; cdr3_aa: CASSRLMSGSEQYF
v_call: TRBV12-5; d_call: .; j_call: TRBJ1-3; clone_size: .; cdr3_nt: TGTGCTAGTGCCTTTGAAGGGGCGGGAAACACCATATATTTT; cdr3_aa: CASAFEGAGNTIYF
v_call: TRBV5-5; d_call: TRBD1; j_call: TRBJ2-1; clone_size: .; cdr3_nt: TGTGCCAGCAGCCTGTACAGGGGGACCTACAATGAGCAGTTCTTC; cdr3_aa: CASSLYRGTYNEQFF
v_call: TRBV30; d_call: .; j_call: TRBJ2-5; clone_size: .; cdr3_nt: TGTGCCTGGAGTGGTCGTGAGACCCAGTACTTC; cdr3_aa: CAWSGRETQYF
v_call: TRBV5-1; d_call: .; j_call: TRBJ1-1; clone_size: few; cdr3_nt: TGCGCCAGCAGCTTTACAGGAAGCACTGAAGCTTTCTTT; cdr3_aa: CASSFTGSTEAFF
v_call: TRBV4-2; d_call: TRBD2; j_call: TRBJ2-5; clone_size: .; cdr3_nt: TGTGCCAGCAGCCAAACAAATCTAGCGGGGGGGCTCCAAGAGACCCAGTACTTC; cdr3_aa: CASSQTNLAGGLQETQYF
v_call: TRBV28; d_call: TRBD2; j_call: TRBJ2-3; clone_size: once; cdr3_nt: TGTGCCAGCAGTCCGGGACTAGCGGGAGGGTCCCCAGATACGCAGTATTTT; cdr3_aa: CASSPGLAGGSPDTQYF
v_call: TRBV28; d_call: .; j_call: TRBJ2-5; clone_size: .; cdr3_nt: TGTGCCAGCAGCCAAAACGGTAGCGGCCAAGAGACCCAGTACTTC; cdr3_aa: CASSQNGSGQETQYF